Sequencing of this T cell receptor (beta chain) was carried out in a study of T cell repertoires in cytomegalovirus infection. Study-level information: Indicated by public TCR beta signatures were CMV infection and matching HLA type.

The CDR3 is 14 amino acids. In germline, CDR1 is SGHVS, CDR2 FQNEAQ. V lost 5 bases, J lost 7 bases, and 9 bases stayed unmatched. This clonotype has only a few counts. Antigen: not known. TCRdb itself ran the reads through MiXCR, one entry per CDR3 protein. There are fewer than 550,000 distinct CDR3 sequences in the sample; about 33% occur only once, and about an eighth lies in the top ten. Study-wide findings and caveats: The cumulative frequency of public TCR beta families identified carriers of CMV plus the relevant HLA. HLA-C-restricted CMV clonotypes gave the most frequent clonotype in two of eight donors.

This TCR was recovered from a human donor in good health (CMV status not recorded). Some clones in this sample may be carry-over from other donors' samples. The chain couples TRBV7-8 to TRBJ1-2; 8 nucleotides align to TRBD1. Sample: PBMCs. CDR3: CASSLTGQGGGYTF. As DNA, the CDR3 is TGTGCCAGCAGCCTAACTGGACAGGGTGGTGGCTACACCTTC.